A selection of T cell receptor beta chains follows, all from one sample in a study of CD8 T cells in Susac syndrome. Each CDR3 protein is one row after TCRdb ran MiXCR on the immunoSEQ multiplex PCR reads. The data contain roughly 130,000 distinct CDR3 sequences, about 94% of them seen just once; the ten biggest clones take up about 0.28%. Source material: CD8+ T cells from PBMCs. All receptors derive from a human donor with Susac syndrome. The CDR3 runs from the conserved cysteine through the conserved F or W. The order of the fields is clone size, D gene, V gene, J gene, CDR3 length, CDR3 DNA, CDR3 protein. A D gene is named only where the DNA matches it firmly. Where a row states a size, it is once, few, many or the class of an expanded clone; other rows omit it.

NA	NA	TRBV4-2	TRBJ1-2	14	TGTGCCAGCAGCCTACTACAAACTAACTATGGCTACACCTTC	CASSLLQTNYGYTF
NA	NA	TRBV24-1	TRBJ2-1	15	TGTGCCACCAGTGATTCCGGAGGGGTGGGGAATGAGCAGTTCTTC	CATSDSGGVGNEQFF
NA	NA	TRBV7-9	TRBJ2-7	13	TGTGCCAGCAGCGGTCCGGGAGTTCTGGAGCAGTACTTC	CASSGPGVLEQYF
once	NA	TRBV3-1	TRBJ2-7	13	TGTGCCAGCAGCATGACTAGGAGCTACGAGCAGTACTTC	CASSMTRSYEQYF
NA	NA	TRBV19	TRBJ1-1	13	TGTGCCAGTAGTATAGTTGGGGGAACTGAAGCTTTCTTT	CASSIVGGTEAFF
NA	NA	TRBV24-1	TRBJ1-6	15	TGTGCCACCAGTGATGGTCAGCTGTATAATTCACCCCTCCACTTT	CATSDGQLYNSPLHF
NA	NA	TRBV27	TRBJ2-7	17	TGTGCCAGCATCTTACGGGGCGGGGTTGTTTACTCCTACGAGCAGTACTTC	CASILRGGVVYSYEQYF
NA	NA	TRBV3-1	TRBJ2-3	16	TGTGCCAGCAGCCAAGATTTCTCCCGAGACCCAGATACGCAGTATTTT	CASSQDFSRDPDTQYF
NA	TRBD1	TRBV29-1	TRBJ1-1	13	TGCAGCGTCGAGGGACAGGGCAACACTGAAGCTTTCTTT	CSVEGQGNTEAFF
NA	NA	TRBV3-1	TRBJ1-2	16	TGTGCCAGCAGCCAAGAGGGGCAGGGGAAGGACTATGGCTACACCTTC	CASSQEGQGKDYGYTF
NA	NA	TRBV7-9	TRBJ2-7	13	TGTGCCAGCAGCTTACCTAGCGCGTACGAGCAGTACTTC	CASSLPSAYEQYF
NA	NA	TRBV30	TRBJ2-3	15	TGTGCCTGGAGTGTGTTAAGGGGGGGCCTAGATACGCAGTATTTT	CAWSVLRGGLDTQYF
NA	NA	TRBV2	TRBJ1-6	13	TGTGCCACCTGGGCAGGGACGAATTCACCCCTCCACTTT	CATWAGTNSPLHF
NA	NA	TRBV27	TRBJ1-2	13	TGTGCCAGCAGTTTAGGGGGCGCGTCTGGCTACACCTTC	CASSLGGASGYTF
NA	TRBD1	TRBV4-1	TRBJ2-7	17	TGCGCCAGCAGCCAAGATAGGCTGGGACAGGGTTCCTACGAGCAGTACTTC	CASSQDRLGQGSYEQYF
once	TRBD1	TRBV9	TRBJ1-2	15	TGTGCCAGCAGCGCGGCCCCAGACAGGGAAGGTAGCTACACCTTC	CASSAAPDREGSYTF
NA	TRBD2	TRBV13	TRBJ2-1	16	TGTGCCAGCAGCTCCCTGACTAGCGGGGGTCAGAATGAGCAGTTCTTC	CASSSLTSGGQNEQFF
NA	NA	TRBV29-1	TRBJ1-1	12	TGCAGCGTTGATTGGGAGAACACTGAAGCTTTCTTT	CSVDWENTEAFF
NA	NA	TRBV13	TRBJ2-1	16	TGTGCCAGCAGCTCTCCAAGCGCTCCGGGAAACAATGAGCAGTTCTTC	CASSSPSAPGNNEQFF
once	TRBD1	TRBV14	TRBJ2-7	14	TGTGCCAGCAGCCAAGTTCGGGACAGATACGAGCAGTACTTC	CASSQVRDRYEQYF
NA	TRBD2	TRBV24-1	TRBJ2-3	16	TGTGCCACCAGTGATCCAGCGGGGGAGAGCACAGATACGCAGTATTTT	CATSDPAGESTDTQYF
NA	NA	TRBV4-2	TRBJ1-6	15	TGTGCCAGCAGCCAAGGCGGGACGAATAATTCACCCCTCCACTTT	CASSQGGTNNSPLHF